This TCR beta chain was documented in a study of OX40 agonist ivuxolimab in advanced cancers. Study results and limitations: There was clonal expansion of CD4+ and CD8+ blood T cells by week 6 at 0.1 to 3.0 mg/kg.

As for this clone: Antigen specificity is unknown.

Clones were sequenced by immunoSEQ multiplex PCR, and TCRdb holds only the in-frame ones, with some missing. Among approximately 100,000 clones listed, approximately 90% were seen once. CDR3 size: 15 residues. V dropped 3 bases and J dropped 2; count of bases not matched to a gene: 3. CDR1 and CDR2 (germline): LNHDA, SQIVND (reference sequence). The sequences come from CD4+ or CD8+ T cells sorted from blood, collected in a trial of the OX40 agonist ivuxolimab. The chain employs TRBV19 and TRBJ1-5; 8 bases are a match to TRBD1. The sequence came from an adult with an advanced solid tumor such as melanoma, head and neck, liver or kidney cancer. The CDR3 nucleotides are TGTGCCAGTAGTATTCTGGACAGGGGCAATCAGCCCCAGCATTTT. Its translation is CASSILDRGNQPQHF.